This passage covers 30 T cell receptor beta chains from one sample sequenced in a study of T-cell memory formation after mild COVID-19. From the 5' RACE reads, TCRdb called clonotypes with MiXCR, one entry per CDR3 protein. This table holds approximately 480,000 distinct CDR3 sequences, 18% found once. The sequencing input was PBMCs or a T cell subset sorted from them (not recorded which). These receptors came from an adult woman who had mild COVID-19 (a few samples of this study predate the infection). Cell type and time point are not known.

This clonotype was seen only a few times. The CDR3 DNA reads TGCGCCAGCAGCTTGGCCATGCGGGGGGCCAACAATGAGCAGTTCTTC. Residues: CASSLAMRGANNEQFF. The genes are TRBV5-1 and TRBJ2-1; 8 bases are shared with TRBD2. V was pared by 0 bases and J by 5 bases, with 7 bases of the junction left unmatched. The CDR3 has 16 residues. The germline CDR1 and CDR2 sequences are SGHRS and YFSETQ.

V is TRBV12-3 or TRBV12-4 and J is TRBJ2-3; 8 nucleotides match TRBD2. V gave up 6 bases and J gave up 5 bases; unmatched junction bases: 22. This CDR3 is built from 19 residues. Here the CDR3 reads CASSPARGGRLLVRDTQYF. CDR3 in DNA: TGTGCCAGCAGCCCGGCCCGGGGGGGCAGGTTATTGGTGAGAGATACGCAGTATTTT.

This clonotype occurred a few times. The chain joins TRBV10-3 to TRBJ1-5; no clear D. The CDR3 runs to 17 residues. Trimming shortened V by 3 bases and J by 0 bases, and 15 bases separated the two germline ends. Germline CDR1 and CDR2: ENHRY and SYGVKD. Here the CDR3 reads CAISDPRREDSNQPQHF. The CDR3 nucleotides are TGTGCCATCAGTGACCCGCGGAGGGAAGATAGCAATCAGCCCCAGCATTTT.

This clonotype turned up a few times. CDR3 sequence reads: CASSLVQLSSTGELFF. CDR3 nucleotides: TGTGCCAGCAGCTTGGTTCAGCTTTCCAGCACCGGGGAGCTGTTTTTT. The chain has TRBV5-6 and TRBJ2-2; no clear D. The CDR3 extends over 16 amino acids. V was pared by 0 bases and J by 4 bases, with 13 bases between. Germline values: CDR1 SGHDT, CDR2 YYEEEE.

This clonotype came up a few times. The chain recombines TRBV5-1 with TRBJ2-1; TRBD2 matches 13 bases. The germline V gene has CDR1 SGHRS and CDR2 YFSETQ. There are 15 residues in the CDR3. V lost 3 bases to trimming and J lost 8 bases; unmatched junction nucleotides: 5. The CDR3 DNA sequence: TGCGCCAGCAGCTCCGGGACTAGCGGGGAATATGAGCAGTTCTTC. Residues: CASSSGTSGEYEQFF. The full variable domain, rest sourced from reference TRBV5-1 and TRBJ2-1, is KAGVTQTPRYLIKTRGQQVTLSCSPISGHRSVSWYQQTPGQGLQFLFEYFSETQRNKGNFPGRFSGRQFSNSRSEMNVSTLELGDSALYLCASSSGTSGEYEQFFGPGTRLTVL.

This clonotype came up a few times. The chain has TRBV20-1 and TRBJ2-7; a weak D match, TRBD2 (6 bases). CDR1 and CDR2 (germline): DFQATT, SNEGSKA (reference sequence). The CDR3 is 15 amino acids. V was pared by 3 bases and J by 0 bases, with 15 bases between. The CDR3, as DNA: TGCAGTGCTAGTTTTCCTAAGCGGGCCTCCTACGAGCAGTACTTC. Amino acids: CSASFPKRASYEQYF.

This sequence joins TRBV11-3 and TRBJ1-2; TRBD1 matches at 7 bases. CDR1 is SGHNT, CDR2 YENEEA, per germline. The CDR3 has 15 amino acids. Trimming removed 8 bases from V and 3 bases from J; junction bases left unmatched: 12. The CDR3 DNA reads as TGTGCCAGCGGGACCCGAGCGCAGGGGGACTATGGCTACACCTTC. As protein: CASGTRAQGDYGYTF.

Details on this clonotype: Relative to the germline gene, one junction end is altered; a read error may explain this. The V call is TRBV12-3 or TRBV12-4, the J call TRBJ1-6; D not certain. The CDR3 is 16 amino acids. The CDR3 DNA follows: TGTGCCATCAGTTTCTATCTGAGCTCCTATAATTCACCCCTCCACTTT. Translation: CAISFYLSSYNSPLHF.

The chain couples TRBV7-9 to TRBJ2-2; D is uncertain. Germline CDR1 reads SEHNR; CDR2 reads FQNEAQ (reference sequence). V dropped 5 bases and J dropped 1 base, with 14 bases sitting between them. This CDR3 comprises 16 residues. CDR3 sequence (DNA): TGTGCCAGCAGCCTTAAACTCCAGATGAACACCGGGGAGCTGTTTTTT. Amino acid sequence: CASSLKLQMNTGELFF.

With regard to this clonotype: A much larger clone lies a single base off, so this may be a read error. V gene TRBV5-1 combines with J gene TRBJ2-1, with D maybe TRBD1 (5 bases). The CDR3 is made up of 12 amino acids. Per germline, CDR1 SGHRS and CDR2 YFSETQ. Trimming stripped 6 bases from V and 10 bases from J, with 14 bases between. CDR3 nucleotide sequence: TGCGCCAGCATCTTAACAGGACAAGAGCAGTTCTTC. Its translation is CASILTGQEQFF.

This clonotype was counted ten times or more. This chain joins TRBV29-1 and TRBJ2-7, with D maybe TRBD2 (7 bases). The CDR3 length is 16 residues. Trimming removed 0 bases from V and 3 bases from J, with 18 bases in between. Per germline, CDR1 SQVTM and CDR2 ANQGSEA. The CDR3 nucleotides are TGCAGCGTTGAAGATCGACGGAGGGGGGGCAACTACGAGCAGTACTTC. This encodes CSVEDRRRGGNYEQYF.

This clonotype was observed a handful of times. The chain employs TRBV6-6 and TRBJ1-5; no clear D gene. V dropped 5 bases and J dropped 0 bases, with 11 bases sitting between them. Looked up from germline, CDR1 is MNHNY and CDR2 is SVGAGI (reference sequence). This CDR3 contains 15 residues. The CDR3 sequence: CASSDTDHSNQPQHF. The CDR3 nucleotides read TGTGCCAGCAGTGATACGGACCATAGCAATCAGCCCCAGCATTTT.

The chain carries TRBV29-1 and TRBJ2-2; 7 nucleotides align to TRBD2. V was pared by 1 base and J by 7 bases, with 0 bases of the junction left unmatched. The CDR3 is 12 amino acids. Per the germline V gene, CDR1 is SQVTM and CDR2 is ANQGSEA. The CDR3 nucleotides are TGCAGCGTTGAAGGGACTAGCGGGGAGCTGTTTTTT. It is translated as CSVEGTSGELFF.

The V and J genes are TRBV4-1 and TRBJ2-5; D is possibly TRBD1 or TRBD2 (5 bases each). From germline, CDR1 is MGHRA and CDR2 YSYEKL. V lost 1 base and J lost 7, with 19 bases in between. This CDR3 spans 16 amino acids. The CDR3 DNA reads TGCGCCAGCAGCCAAGGAGGGGTAGCGCGGTCCGGGACCCAGTACTTC. It codes for CASSQGGVARSGTQYF.

This clonotype was picked up a small number of times. This chain joins TRBV9 and TRBJ2-7; 8 bases match TRBD2. CDR3 length: 17 residues. Germline V gives CDR1 SGDLS, CDR2 YYNGEE. The ends lost 0 bases at V and 2 bases at J; junction bases unmatched: 10. This CDR3 reads CASSVGATAGDTYEQYF. DNA for the CDR3: TGTGCCAGCAGCGTAGGCGCAACAGCGGGGGATACCTACGAGCAGTACTTC.

This clonotype was seen a few times. This chain links TRBV20-1 with TRBJ1-1, with a possible D match to TRBD1 (5 bases). Trimming took off 5 bases at V and 6 bases at J, with 22 bases between the two ends. This CDR3 contains 15 residues. Germline V CDR1 and CDR2: DFQATT, SNEGSKA (reference sequence). The CDR3 DNA is TGCAGTGCTCCCCCCTCGACGGGGGGTGGGGCTGAAGCTTTCTTT. Its translation: CSAPPSTGGGAEAFF.

This clonotype was seen at least ten times. The chain joins TRBV7-2 to TRBJ2-7; 13 bases line up with TRBD2. Trimming cost V 5 bases and J 4 bases; bases outside gene matches: 5. The CDR3 totals 15 residues. CDR1 and CDR2 (germline): SGHTA, FQGNSA. CDR3 sequence (DNA): TGTGCCAGCAGCCCTAAGACTAGCGGGAGGTACGAGCAGTACTTC. Translating it yields CASSPKTSGRYEQYF.

This clonotype has more than one count but fewer than ten. This sequence joins TRBV11-2 and TRBJ2-3; 8 nucleotides align to TRBD2. This CDR3 region has 15 residues. With V trimmed by 2 bases and J by 4 bases, 5 bases remained unmatched. The germline V gene encodes CDR1 SGHAT and CDR2 FQNNGV. The CDR3: CASSLRGGRSDTQYF. CDR3 coding DNA: TGTGCCAGCAGCTTACGCGGGGGGAGGTCAGATACGCAGTATTTT.

This chain connects TRBV7-3 to TRBJ2-3, with D uncertain. The CDR3 is made up of 15 amino acids. Germline V CDR1 and CDR2: SGHTA, FQGTGA. V gave up 0 bases and J gave up 5 bases, with 12 bases separating them. In DNA, the CDR3 is TGTGCCAGCAGCTTAACAGTTGGCCACAGAGATACGCAGTATTTT. Encoded protein: CASSLTVGHRDTQYF.

This clonotype was seen a few times. V usage is TRBV6-5 and J usage is TRBJ2-3, with unresolved D. V was shortened by 8 bases and J by 2 bases, with 14 bases between the two germline ends. Germline CDR1 and CDR2: MNHEY and SVGAGI. The CDR3 sequence is 14 residues long. CDR3 in DNA: TGTGCCAGCTCGTTTGACGGATTCACAGATACGCAGTATTTT. Translated: CASSFDGFTDTQYF.

V usage is TRBV4-3 and J usage is TRBJ2-5, with TRBD1 matching 7 bases. This CDR3 spans 19 amino acids. The trim removed 0 bases at V and 3 bases at J, leaving 16 bases unmatched. Looked up from germline, CDR1 is LGHNA and CDR2 is YSLEER. The CDR3 coding sequence is TGCGCCAGCAGCCAAGACACGGGACAGCCCCCGGCCAGAGAAGAGACCCAGTACTTC. Translated: CASSQDTGQPPAREETQYF.

This clonotype was counted a few times. CDR3 protein: CASSPPGLQGHGYTF. CDR3 DNA: TGTGCCAGCTCACCACCGGGACTCCAAGGGCATGGCTACACCTTC. The chain couples TRBV18 to TRBJ1-2, with a possible D match to TRBD1 (5 bases). Germline CDR1 KGHSH, CDR2 LQKENI. The CDR3 spans 15 residues. Between the trimmed V and J ends, which lost 0 bases and 6 bases, there was a span of 14 bases.

This clonotype was seen a few times. The chain is built from TRBV6-1 and TRBJ2-4; D assignment may be TRBD1 or TRBD2 (5 bases each). Looked up from germline, CDR1 is MNHNS and CDR2 is SASEGT. Between the trimmed V and J ends, which lost 0 bases and 2 bases, there was a span of 20 bases. This CDR3 has 19 residues. The CDR3 DNA sequence: TGTGCCAGCAGTGAAGCGCGTGGGTTCCAACTGGGACCCAAAAACATTCAGTACTTC. It yields the protein CASSEARGFQLGPKNIQYF.

This clonotype appeared a few times. The chain is built from TRBV3-1 and TRBJ1-6; D uncertain. V shed 4 bases and J shed 7 bases, with 11 bases lying between them. This CDR3 is 14 amino acids long. CDR1 and CDR2 (germline): LGHDT, YNNKEL (reference sequence). The DNA for the CDR3 is TGTGCCAGCAGCCCCCTTCCGAGAAATTCACCCCTCCACTTT. This encodes CASSPLPRNSPLHF.

This clonotype has at least ten counts. This chain connects TRBV7-2 to TRBJ2-2; D perhaps matches TRBD2 (6 bases). Trimming cost V 5 bases and J 5 bases, with 18 bases left between them. Germline lookup yields CDR1 SGHTA and CDR2 FQGNSA. The CDR3 sequence is 16 residues long. The CDR3: CASSLPPGLATGELFF. Here the CDR3 DNA reads TGTGCCAGCAGCCTCCCGCCAGGGCTAGCGACCGGGGAGCTGTTTTTT.

This clonotype has more than one count but fewer than ten. The CDR3 here is CASSLGAGLEPQHF. The CDR3, as DNA: TGTGCCAGCAGCTTAGGGGCAGGGCTAGAGCCCCAGCATTTT. The chain uses TRBV7-2 and TRBJ1-5, with D possibly TRBD1 on 5 matching bases. The germline V gene has CDR1 SGHTA and CDR2 FQGNSA. The CDR3 covers 14 residues. V shed 1 base and J shed 8 bases, with 12 bases lying between them.

This clonotype was picked up a small number of times. The V call is TRBV20-1, the J call TRBJ2-2; weak D call: TRBD2 (5 bases). Germline values: CDR1 DFQATT, CDR2 SNEGSKA (reference sequence). CDR3 length: 13 amino acids. V was trimmed by 6 bases and J by 5 bases, leaving 13 bases between them. CDR3 region: CSAGHSGTGELFF. In DNA, the CDR3 is TGCAGTGCGGGCCACTCGGGAACCGGGGAGCTGTTTTTT.

The rearrangement joins TRBV30 to TRBJ1-2; 10 positions agree with TRBD1. Unmatched junction bases numbered 11, after V lost 1 base and J lost 3 bases. The CDR3 runs to 17 residues. The V gene's germline CDR1 is GTSNPN and CDR2 SVGIG (reference sequence). The CDR3 is CAWSAIRDRGNDYGYTF. CDR3 nucleotide sequence: TGTGCCTGGAGTGCCATCCGGGACAGGGGTAATGACTATGGCTACACCTTC. The whole variable domain, filled in from reference TRBV30 and TRBJ1-2, reads SQTIHQWPATLVQPVGSPLSLECTVEGTSNPNLYWYRQAAGRGLQLLFYSVGIGQISSEVPQNLSASRPQDRQFILSSKKLLLSDSGFYLCAWSAIRDRGNDYGYTFGSGTRLTVV.

This chain connects TRBV12-3 or TRBV12-4 to TRBJ2-5, with TRBD2 matching 12 bases. V gave up 11 bases and J gave up 5 bases; unmatched junction bases: 6. The CDR3 is 13 amino acids. CDR3: CALAGGPGETQYF. The CDR3, as DNA: TGTGCCCTAGCGGGAGGGCCTGGGGAGACCCAGTACTTC.

The rearrangement joins TRBV5-6 to TRBJ1-2, with 7 bases identical to TRBD1. This CDR3 comprises 15 residues. CDR1 and CDR2 from the germline V gene are SGHDT and YYEEEE. V trimming: 3 bases; J trimming: 4 bases; junction bases outside the gene matches: 9. The CDR3 here is CASSSRSEGAYGYTF. CDR3 nucleotides: TGTGCCAGCAGCTCCCGGTCGGAGGGGGCCTATGGCTACACCTTC.